Shown below are 11 T cell receptor beta chains from a single sample sequenced in a study of STAT5B mutations in CD4+ large granular lymphocyte leukemia (dated by TCRdb to about 2022). The library was made by the immunoSEQ multiplex PCR assay. This is the immuneACCESS table as TCRdb keeps it, with only in-frame sequences that have V and J called. A part of the clones is gone; compared with another copy, unresolved V genes explain less than half, and the rest is unexplained. Across this sample there are 37,000 or so clones, with approximately 84% seen only once. Around 0.37% of the sample rests with the top ten. Sequencing was performed on CD4+ T cells from blood buffy coats. All receptors derive from a human donor in good health.

The rearrangement joins TRBV28 to TRBJ1-1; D is perhaps TRBD1 (6 bases). The germline gives CDR1 MDHEN, CDR2 SYDVKM. The V and J ends lost 7 bases and 1 base respectively, with 22 bases between them. The length of the CDR3 is 17 residues. The DNA of the CDR3 is TGTGCCAGCATCTTGGGTGGAGGCAGGGGTAAGAACACTGAAGCTTTCTTT. This gives the protein CASILGGGRGKNTEAFF.

V gene TRBV6-4 combines with J gene TRBJ2-3, with 7 bases that match TRBD2. Germline V gene data show CDR1 as MRHNA and CDR2 as SNTAGT. V was pared by 0 bases and J by 5 bases, with 11 bases of the junction left unmatched. This CDR3 has 17 amino acids. Here the CDR3 reads CASSDSGAGNRVDTQYF. The CDR3 nucleotides are TGTGCCAGCAGTGACTCTGGAGCGGGAAACCGAGTAGATACGCAGTATTTT.

The gene calls are TRBV6-5 and TRBJ1-5, with D tentatively TRBD1 (5 bases). The CDR3 has 16 amino acids. Germline CDR1 reads MNHEY; CDR2 reads SVGAGI. V lost 0 bases and J lost 0, with 9 bases in between. CDR3: CASSYSRGHSNQPQHF. In nucleotides, the CDR3 is TGTGCCAGCAGTTACTCGCGGGGCCATAGCAATCAGCCCCAGCATTTT.

This clone was seen just once. This chain uses TRBV2 with TRBJ2-3; D may match TRBD1 or TRBD2 (7 bases each). Germline V gene sequence: CDR1 SNHLY, CDR2 FYNNEI. Deletions cut 6 bases from V and 5 bases from J, with 21 bases between. The CDR3 length is 16 residues. CDR3 in amino acids: CASSPGGAPMGDTQYF. The CDR3 nucleotides read TGTGCCAGCAGCCCAGGGGGGGCCCCCATGGGAGATACGCAGTATTTT.

The chain links TRBV7-8 to TRBJ1-1; D possibly corresponds to TRBD1 (5 bases). With 8 bases removed from V and 10 bases from J, the gap between germline ends came to 29 bases. The CDR3 is made up of 16 amino acids. Germline-derived CDR1 and CDR2 are SGHVS and FQNEAQ. The CDR3: CASPLHITGTNVPAFF. Here the CDR3 DNA reads TGTGCCAGCCCGCTTCATATTACCGGGACCAATGTTCCAGCTTTCTTT.

The chain joins TRBV7-8 to TRBJ2-3; 10 nucleotides align to TRBD1. Germline CDR1 and CDR2: SGHVS and FQNEAQ. This CDR3 contains 16 residues. After removal of 4 bases from V and 4 bases from J, the junction contained 8 bases not matched to a gene. The CDR3: CASSSTGTGVADTQYF. The DNA of the CDR3 is TGTGCCAGCAGCTCAACTGGGACAGGGGTCGCAGATACGCAGTATTTT.

The chain has TRBV4-3 and TRBJ1-6; D remains ambiguous. This CDR3 has 13 residues. Deletions cut 0 bases from V and 9 bases from J, with 6 bases between. Germline loops: CDR1 LGHNA, CDR2 YSLEER. The CDR3 sequence is CASSQDAGSPLHF. In nucleotides, the CDR3 is TGCGCCAGCAGCCAAGATGCGGGTTCACCCCTCCACTTT.

The chain employs TRBV7-9 and TRBJ1-4, with unresolved D. CDR3 size: 11 residues. Looked up from germline, CDR1 is SEHNR and CDR2 is FQNEAQ (reference sequence). V was shortened by 9 bases and J by 15 bases, with 17 bases between the two germline ends. The CDR3 DNA sequence: TGTGCCAGTAGGGCATCGTCGAGATTGTTTTTT. Translation: CASRASSRLFF.

The gene calls are TRBV15 and TRBJ1-2; no clear D. Germline CDR1 and CDR2: LNHNV and YYDKDF (reference sequence). The CDR3 sequence is 15 residues long. V dropped 0 bases and J dropped 7 bases, with 15 bases sitting between them. As DNA, the CDR3 is TGTGCCACCAGCAGAGATCAAGGGTATGGAGGTGGCTACACCTTC. Amino acids: CATSRDQGYGGGYTF.

V is TRBV7-2 and J is TRBJ1-4, with D possibly being TRBD1 (6 bases). The length of the CDR3 is 17 residues. V dropped 1 base and J dropped 7 bases, with 19 bases sitting between them. The germline V gene has CDR1 SGHTA and CDR2 FQGNSA. The CDR3 DNA reads TGTGCCAGCAGCTTAGTCTTACAGGGAGTTAATTCTGAAAAACTGTTTTTT. Translated, it gives CASSLVLQGVNSEKLFF.

The V and J genes are TRBV19 and TRBJ1-5, with 7 bases aligning to TRBD1. CDR1 is LNHDA and CDR2 is SQIVND in the germline V gene (reference sequence). Germline trimming cut 3 bases from V and 9 bases from J; bases unmatched to any gene: 5. This CDR3 has 13 residues. The CDR3 nucleotides are TGTGCCAGTAGTATTGACCGGGACAGGCCCCAGCATTTT. Its translation is CASSIDRDRPQHF.